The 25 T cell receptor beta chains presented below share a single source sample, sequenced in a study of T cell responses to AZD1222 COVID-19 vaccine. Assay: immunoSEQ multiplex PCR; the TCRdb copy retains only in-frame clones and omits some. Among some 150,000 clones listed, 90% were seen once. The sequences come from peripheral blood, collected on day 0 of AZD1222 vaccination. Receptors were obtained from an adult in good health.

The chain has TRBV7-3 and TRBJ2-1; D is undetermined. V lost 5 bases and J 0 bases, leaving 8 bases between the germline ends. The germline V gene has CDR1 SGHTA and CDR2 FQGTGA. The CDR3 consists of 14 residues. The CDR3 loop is CASSRTGSYNEQFF. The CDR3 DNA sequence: TGTGCCAGCAGCCGAACGGGCTCCTACAATGAGCAGTTCTTC.

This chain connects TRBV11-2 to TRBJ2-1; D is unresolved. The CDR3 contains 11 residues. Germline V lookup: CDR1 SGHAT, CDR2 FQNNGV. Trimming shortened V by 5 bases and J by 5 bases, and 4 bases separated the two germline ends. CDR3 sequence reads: CASSPDNEQFF. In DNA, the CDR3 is TGTGCCAGCAGCCCTGACAATGAGCAGTTCTTC.

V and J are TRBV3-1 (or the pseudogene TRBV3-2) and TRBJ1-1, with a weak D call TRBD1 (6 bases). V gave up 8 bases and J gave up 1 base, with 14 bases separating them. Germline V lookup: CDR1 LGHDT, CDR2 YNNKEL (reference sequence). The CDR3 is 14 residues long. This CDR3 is CASQGRGRNTEAFF. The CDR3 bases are TGTGCCAGCCAAGGAAGGGGGAGGAACACTGAAGCTTTCTTT.

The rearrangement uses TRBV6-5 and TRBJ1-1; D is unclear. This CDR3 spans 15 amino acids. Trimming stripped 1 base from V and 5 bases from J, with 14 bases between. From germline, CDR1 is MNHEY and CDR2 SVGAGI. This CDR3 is CASSYYREGTTEAFF. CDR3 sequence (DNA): TGTGCCAGCAGTTACTATCGAGAGGGAACGACTGAAGCTTTCTTT.

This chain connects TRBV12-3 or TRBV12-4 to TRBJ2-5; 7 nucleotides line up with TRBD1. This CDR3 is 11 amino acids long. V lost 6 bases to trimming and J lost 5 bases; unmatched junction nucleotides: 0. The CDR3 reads CASSRGETQYF. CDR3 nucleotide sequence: TGTGCCAGCAGCAGGGGGGAGACCCAGTACTTC.

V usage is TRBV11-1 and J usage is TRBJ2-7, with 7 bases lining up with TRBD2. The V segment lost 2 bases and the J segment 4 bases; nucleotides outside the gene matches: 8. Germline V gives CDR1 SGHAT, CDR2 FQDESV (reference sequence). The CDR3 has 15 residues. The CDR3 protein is CASSLSGTNSYEQYF. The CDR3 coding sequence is TGTGCCAGCAGCTTATCCGGGACTAACTCGTACGAGCAGTACTTC. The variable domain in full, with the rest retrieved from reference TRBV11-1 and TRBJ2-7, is EAEVAQSPRYKITEKSQAVAFWCDPISGHATLYWYRQILGQGPELLVQFQDESVVDDSQLPKDRFSAERLKGVDSTLKIQPAELGDSAMYLCASSLSGTNSYEQYFGPGTRLTVT.

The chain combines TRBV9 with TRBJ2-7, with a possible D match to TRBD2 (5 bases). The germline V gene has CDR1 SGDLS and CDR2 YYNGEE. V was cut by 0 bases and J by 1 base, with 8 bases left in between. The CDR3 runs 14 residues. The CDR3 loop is CASSVASGSYEQYF. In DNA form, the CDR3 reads TGTGCCAGCAGCGTAGCGTCGGGATCCTACGAGCAGTACTTC.

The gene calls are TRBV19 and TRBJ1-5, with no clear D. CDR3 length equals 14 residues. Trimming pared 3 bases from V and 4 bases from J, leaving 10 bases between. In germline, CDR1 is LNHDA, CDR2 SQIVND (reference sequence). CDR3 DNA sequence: TGTGCCAGTAGTATCCGGACGGTGAATCAGCCCCAGCATTTT. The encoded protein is CASSIRTVNQPQHF.

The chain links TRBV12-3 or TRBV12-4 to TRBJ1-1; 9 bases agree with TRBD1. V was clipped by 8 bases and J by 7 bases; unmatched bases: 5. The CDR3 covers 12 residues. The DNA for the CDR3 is TGTGCCAGCGAGGGGACAGGGTTTGAAGCTTTCTTT. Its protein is CASEGTGFEAFF.

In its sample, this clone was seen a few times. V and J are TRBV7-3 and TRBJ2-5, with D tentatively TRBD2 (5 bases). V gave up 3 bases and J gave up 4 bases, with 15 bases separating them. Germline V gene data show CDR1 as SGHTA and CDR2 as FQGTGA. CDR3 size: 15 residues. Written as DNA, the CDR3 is TGTGCCAGCAGCTTTTCTAGCTCGAGGGTAGAGACCCAGTACTTC. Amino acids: CASSFSSSRVETQYF.

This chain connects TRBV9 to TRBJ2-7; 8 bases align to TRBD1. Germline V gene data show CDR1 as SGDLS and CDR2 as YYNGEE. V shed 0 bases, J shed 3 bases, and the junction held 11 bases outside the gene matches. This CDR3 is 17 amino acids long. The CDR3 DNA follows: TGTGCCAGCAGCGTAGATCCGCAGGGGGCGCTCAACTACGAGCAGTACTTC. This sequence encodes CASSVDPQGALNYEQYF.

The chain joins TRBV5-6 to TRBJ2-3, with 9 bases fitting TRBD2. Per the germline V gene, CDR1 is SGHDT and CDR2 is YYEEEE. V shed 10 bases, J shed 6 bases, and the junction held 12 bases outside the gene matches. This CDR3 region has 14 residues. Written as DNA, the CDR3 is TGTGCCGGCTCAGAGCGGGGGGCCGTTGATACGCAGTATTTT. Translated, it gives CAGSERGAVDTQYF.

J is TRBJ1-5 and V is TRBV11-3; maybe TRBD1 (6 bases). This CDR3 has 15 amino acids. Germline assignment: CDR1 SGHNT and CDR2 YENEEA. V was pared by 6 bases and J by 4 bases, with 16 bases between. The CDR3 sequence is CASSYDRRSNQPQHF. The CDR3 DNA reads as TGTGCCAGCAGTTATGACAGGAGAAGTAATCAGCCCCAGCATTTT.

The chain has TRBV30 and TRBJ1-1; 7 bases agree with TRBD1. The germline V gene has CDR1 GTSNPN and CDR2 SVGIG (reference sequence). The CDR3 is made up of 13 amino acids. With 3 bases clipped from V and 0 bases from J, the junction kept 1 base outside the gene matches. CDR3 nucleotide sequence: TGTGCCTGGAGGACAGGGATGAACACTGAAGCTTTCTTT. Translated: CAWRTGMNTEAFF.

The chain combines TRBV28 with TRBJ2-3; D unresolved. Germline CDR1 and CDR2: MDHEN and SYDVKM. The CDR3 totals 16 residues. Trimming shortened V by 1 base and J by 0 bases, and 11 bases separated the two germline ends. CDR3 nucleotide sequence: TGTGCCAGCAGTTTATCCCATAGGGAAAGCACAGATACGCAGTATTTT. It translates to CASSLSHRESTDTQYF.

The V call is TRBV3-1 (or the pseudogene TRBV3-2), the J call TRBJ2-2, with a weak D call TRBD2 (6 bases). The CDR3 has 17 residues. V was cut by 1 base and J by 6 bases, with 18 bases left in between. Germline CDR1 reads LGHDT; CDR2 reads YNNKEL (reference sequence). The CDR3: CASSQAGLGTSPGELFF. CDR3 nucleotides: TGTGCCAGCAGCCAAGCGGGACTGGGGACTTCCCCCGGGGAGCTGTTTTTT.

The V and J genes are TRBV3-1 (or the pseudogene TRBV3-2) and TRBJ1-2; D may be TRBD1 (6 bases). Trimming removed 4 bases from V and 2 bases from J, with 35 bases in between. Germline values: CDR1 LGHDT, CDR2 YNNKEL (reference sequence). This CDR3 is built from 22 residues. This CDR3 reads CASSRRLSRYSGGGGWNYGYTF. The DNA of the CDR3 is TGTGCCAGCAGCCGCCGACTTTCACGATACTCTGGGGGGGGCGGATGGAACTATGGCTACACCTTC.

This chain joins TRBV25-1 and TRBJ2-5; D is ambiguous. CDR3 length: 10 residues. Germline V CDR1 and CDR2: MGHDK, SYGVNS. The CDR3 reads CTRPEETQYF. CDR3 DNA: TGTACGAGGCCGGAAGAGACCCAGTACTTC.

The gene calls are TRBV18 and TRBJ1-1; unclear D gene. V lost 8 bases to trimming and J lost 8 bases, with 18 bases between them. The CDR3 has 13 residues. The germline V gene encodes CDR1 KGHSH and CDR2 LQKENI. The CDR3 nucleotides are TGTGCCAGCGCCGAGCGGGAGAGCCTCGAAGCTTTCTTT. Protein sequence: CASAERESLEAFF.

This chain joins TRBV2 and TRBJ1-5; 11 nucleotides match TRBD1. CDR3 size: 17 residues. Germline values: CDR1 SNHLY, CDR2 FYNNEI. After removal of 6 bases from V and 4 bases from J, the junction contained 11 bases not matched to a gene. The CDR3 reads CASRRDRTGGRNQPQHF. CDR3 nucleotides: TGTGCCAGCAGGAGGGACCGGACAGGGGGCCGGAATCAGCCCCAGCATTTT.

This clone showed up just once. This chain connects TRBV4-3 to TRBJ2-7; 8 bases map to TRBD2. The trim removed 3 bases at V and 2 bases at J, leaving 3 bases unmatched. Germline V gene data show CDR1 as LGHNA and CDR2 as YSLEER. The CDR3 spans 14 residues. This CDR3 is CASSHVAGPYEQYF. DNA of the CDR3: TGCGCCAGCAGCCACGTAGCGGGACCCTACGAGCAGTACTTC.

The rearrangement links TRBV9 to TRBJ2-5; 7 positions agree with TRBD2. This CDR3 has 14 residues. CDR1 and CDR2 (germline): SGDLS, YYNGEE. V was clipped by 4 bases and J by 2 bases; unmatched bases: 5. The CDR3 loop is CASSIGLEQETQYF. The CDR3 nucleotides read TGTGCCAGCAGCATCGGACTAGAACAAGAGACCCAGTACTTC.

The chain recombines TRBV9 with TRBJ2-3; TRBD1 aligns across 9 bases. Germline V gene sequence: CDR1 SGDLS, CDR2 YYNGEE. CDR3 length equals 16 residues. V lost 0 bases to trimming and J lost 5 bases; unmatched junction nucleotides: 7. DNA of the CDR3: TGTGCCAGCAGCGTAGCTACAGGGGGCTGGATAGATACGCAGTATTTT. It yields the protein CASSVATGGWIDTQYF.

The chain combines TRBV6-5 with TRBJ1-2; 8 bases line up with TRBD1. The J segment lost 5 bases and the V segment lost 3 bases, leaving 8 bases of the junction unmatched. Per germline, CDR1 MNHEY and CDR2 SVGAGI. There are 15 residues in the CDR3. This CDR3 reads CASSYLPTGGYGYTF. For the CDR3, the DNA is TGTGCCAGCAGTTATTTACCCACAGGGGGGTATGGCTACACCTTC.

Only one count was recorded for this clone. CDR3 loop: CAWSSGRGPVEQYF. DNA of the CDR3: TGTGCCTGGAGTAGTGGCAGGGGGCCTGTTGAGCAGTACTTC. The rearrangement uses TRBV30 and TRBJ2-7; 8 nucleotides line up with TRBD1. CDR1 and CDR2 from the germline V gene are GTSNPN and SVGIG (reference sequence). This CDR3 contains 14 residues. V dropped 2 bases and J dropped 7; count of bases not matched to a gene: 10. Full variable domain (outside the CDR3, taken from reference TRBV30 and TRBJ2-7): SQTIHQWPATLVQPVGSPLSLECTVEGTSNPNLYWYRQAAGRGLQLLFYSVGIGQISSEVPQNLSASRPQDRQFILSSKKLLLSDSGFYLCAWSSGRGPVEQYFGPGTRLTVT.